Presented here are 32 T cell receptor beta chains from one specimen sequenced in a study of cytomegalovirus exposure and HLA in healthy donors. Sequenced by immunoSEQ multiplex PCR; TCRdb stores in-frame clones only, minus some. The sample records 150,000 to 200,000 clones, about 85% being singletons. Sequencing input: PBMCs. These receptors were taken from a man aged 25-45 years in good health and CMV-seropositive.

The chain joins TRBV5-6 to TRBJ2-5; 7 nucleotides match TRBD2. There are 14 residues in the CDR3. Trimming cost V 4 bases and J 1 base; bases outside gene matches: 4. Germline loops: CDR1 SGHDT, CDR2 YYEEEE. CDR3 region: CASSPRGVQETQYF. DNA of the CDR3: TGTGCCAGCAGCCCCCGGGGGGTCCAAGAGACCCAGTACTTC. The complete variable domain, with remaining parts taken from reference TRBV5-6 and TRBJ2-5, reads DAGVTQSPTHLIKTRGQQVTLRCSPKSGHDTVSWYQQALGQGPQFIFQYYEEEERQRGNFPDRFSGHQFPNYSSELNVNALLLGDSALYLCASSPRGVQETQYFGPGTRLLVL.

The rearrangement uses TRBV4-1 and TRBJ2-7; TRBD1 agrees at 10 bases. CDR3 length: 16 residues. The V gene end was trimmed by 4 bases and the J gene end by 3 bases; junction bases not matched to a gene: 9. Germline CDR1 is MGHRA and CDR2 is YSYEKL. Written as DNA, the CDR3 is TGCGCCAGCAGCCCACCCGGGACAGGGGCTGACTACGAGCAGTACTTC. This sequence encodes CASSPPGTGADYEQYF.

V usage is TRBV9 and J usage is TRBJ2-7; the match to TRBD2 covers 12 bases. The length of the CDR3 is 17 residues. The germline gives CDR1 SGDLS, CDR2 YYNGEE. V lost 3 bases and J lost 2; bases outside the gene matches: 9. The CDR3 DNA follows: TGTGCCAGCAGCGCCCCCTTGACTAGCGGGGGAACCTACGAGCAGTACTTC. This sequence encodes CASSAPLTSGGTYEQYF.

The chain carries TRBV19 and TRBJ2-1, with a tentative D call TRBD2 (5 bases). The CDR3 consists of 13 residues. V gave up 5 bases and J gave up 8 bases, with 13 bases separating them. Germline V gives CDR1 LNHDA, CDR2 SQIVND (reference sequence). CDR3 region: CASSFGLFDEQFF. CDR3 coding DNA: TGTGCCAGTAGTTTCGGACTTTTCGATGAGCAGTTCTTC.

This chain connects TRBV5-8 to TRBJ2-7; 8 bases map to TRBD1. This CDR3 is built from 15 residues. V trimming: 4 bases; J trimming: 8 bases; junction bases outside the gene matches: 14. Germline V gene data show CDR1 as SGHTS and CDR2 as YDEGEE. In DNA, the CDR3 is TGTGCCAGCAGCCGCGAGGGATTCCAGGGGGCCAAGCAGTACTTC. The encoded protein is CASSREGFQGAKQYF.

This chain connects TRBV9 to TRBJ1-2, with D tentatively TRBD1 (6 bases). Germline CDR1 and CDR2: SGDLS and YYNGEE. V lost 0 bases to trimming and J lost 5 bases, with 11 bases between them. The CDR3 consists of 14 residues. The CDR3 coding sequence is TGTGCCAGCAGCGTAGCCAACAGGGAATATGGCTACACCTTC. Encoded protein: CASSVANREYGYTF.

The rearrangement uses TRBV30 and TRBJ1-1; 10 bases map to TRBD1. With 0 bases clipped from V and 3 bases from J, the junction kept 4 bases outside the gene matches. The CDR3 is 15 residues long. The germline V gene encodes CDR1 GTSNPN and CDR2 SVGIG (reference sequence). The CDR3: CAWSVMGQGYTEAFF. The CDR3 coding sequence is TGTGCCTGGAGTGTAATGGGACAGGGGTACACTGAAGCTTTCTTT.

This clone was seen only once. The V call is TRBV5-4, the J call TRBJ1-3, with 9 positions matching TRBD1. This CDR3 spans 19 amino acids. Trimming at V came to 1 base and at J to 0 bases, leaving 11 bases not matched to a gene. Germline CDR1 is SGHNT and CDR2 is YYREEE (reference sequence). CDR3 region: CASSLPPGTGHDSGNTIYF. CDR3 DNA: TGTGCCAGCAGCTTGCCACCAGGGACAGGGCATGACTCTGGAAACACCATATATTTT.

A few counts support this clone. V gene TRBV18 combines with J gene TRBJ1-2; no firm D call. Trimming stripped 3 bases from V and 4 bases from J, with 12 bases between. The germline gives CDR1 KGHSH, CDR2 LQKENI. The CDR3 spans 14 residues. The CDR3 is CASSPRKDLYGYTF. In nucleotides, the CDR3 is TGTGCCAGCTCACCGCGGAAGGATCTCTATGGCTACACCTTC.

This chain links TRBV6-5 with TRBJ1-1; 8 bases line up with TRBD1. This CDR3 region has 13 residues. The germline V gene has CDR1 MNHEY and CDR2 SVGAGI. V gave up 2 bases and J gave up 7 bases; unmatched junction bases: 3. The CDR3 protein is CASSYGTGGEAFF. The CDR3, as DNA: TGTGCCAGCAGTTACGGAACAGGGGGTGAAGCTTTCTTT.

The chain joins TRBV21-1 to TRBJ2-1; the table names TRBD1, a call not compared with the DNA. TRBV21-1 is given as a pseudogene. The CDR3 loop spans 19 amino acids. CDR3 amino acids: CASSKGSPRGQGVYNEQFF. In DNA form, the CDR3 reads TGTGCCAGCAGCAAAGGGTCCCCCCGAGGACAGGGAGTTTACAATGAGCAGTTCTTC.

This clone has a single count. The same CDR3 is also encoded by other DNA sequences in this sample. The chain carries TRBV9 and TRBJ2-2, with D unclear. The germline V gene has CDR1 SGDLS and CDR2 YYNGEE. This CDR3 is built from 12 residues. With 4 bases removed from V and 5 bases from J, the gap between germline ends came to 6 bases. CDR3 amino acids: CASSPRTGELFF. The CDR3 DNA sequence: TGTGCCAGCAGCCCGAGAACCGGGGAGCTGTTTTTT.

J is TRBJ1-1 and V is TRBV10-3; TRBD1 is a possible D gene (6 bases). CDR3 length equals 15 residues. Germline V gene sequence: CDR1 ENHRY, CDR2 SYGVKD. Trimming removed 0 bases from V and 5 bases from J, with 13 bases in between. The CDR3 coding sequence is TGTGCCATCAGTGAGTCAGGCCCAGGGGTAACTGAAGCTTTCTTT. It yields the protein CAISESGPGVTEAFF.

This clone occurred a few times. The chain couples TRBV27 to TRBJ1-6; D gene unclear. CDR3 length: 13 amino acids. V gave up 5 bases and J gave up 9 bases, with 11 bases separating them. Germline values: CDR1 MNHEY, CDR2 SMNVEV (reference sequence). In DNA, the CDR3 is TGTGCCAGCAGTCTCGGACTAGGTTCACCCCTCCACTTT. Its translation: CASSLGLGSPLHF.

This clone has a handful of counts. This CDR3 is CASSSPGEGEQYF. CDR3 nucleotides: TGTGCCAGCAGCAGCCCAGGGGAGGGGGAGCAGTACTTC. The chain joins TRBV6-5 to TRBJ2-7, with D possibly matching TRBD2 (7 bases). Germline CDR1 and CDR2: MNHEY and SVGAGI. Between the trimmed V and J ends, which lost 6 bases and 7 bases, there was a span of 16 bases. The CDR3 loop spans 13 amino acids.

This clone has just a few counts. In DNA form, the CDR3 reads TGCAGCGTTGTAGGAGGTAGCAATCAGCCCCAGCATTTT. This sequence encodes CSVVGGSNQPQHF. V usage is TRBV29-1 and J usage is TRBJ1-5; D is uncertain. This CDR3 is 13 amino acids long. Trimming pared 4 bases from V and 0 bases from J, leaving 7 bases between. CDR1 is SQVTM and CDR2 is ANQGSEA in the germline V gene. Using reference TRBV29-1 and TRBJ1-5 for the parts outside the CDR3, the full variable domain is SAVISQKPSRDICQRGTSLTIQCQVDSQVTMMFWYRQQPGQSLTLIATANQGSEATYESGFVIDKFPISRPNLTFSTLTVSNMSPEDSSIYLCSVVGGSNQPQHFGDGTRLSIL.

The gene calls are TRBV6-5 and TRBJ1-2; D gene unclear. CDR3 length equals 12 residues. Trimming cost V 8 bases and J 3 bases, with 10 bases left between them. CDR1 and CDR2 from the germline V gene are MNHEY and SVGAGI. Written as DNA, the CDR3 is TGTGCCAGCCAGGTTTCGGACTATGGCTACACCTTC. This translates into CASQVSDYGYTF.

The V and J genes are TRBV9 and TRBJ2-7; 9 bases agree with TRBD2. Per germline, CDR1 SGDLS and CDR2 YYNGEE. V trimming: 4 bases; J trimming: 2 bases; junction bases outside the gene matches: 4. This CDR3 is built from 14 residues. The CDR3 region has the DNA TGTGCCAGCAGCCCCTCTAGCGGGGCCTACGAGCAGTACTTC. This sequence encodes CASSPSSGAYEQYF.

This clone has only one observation. The chain is built from TRBV12-5 and TRBJ1-1, with D possibly matching TRBD1 (6 bases). The CDR3 sequence is 14 residues long. CDR1 LGHNT and CDR2 FRNRAP come from the germline V gene. V was trimmed by 7 bases and J by 1 base, leaving 13 bases between them. CDR3 residues: CASAPGTRNTEAFF. Written as DNA, the CDR3 is TGTGCTAGTGCCCCAGGGACAAGGAACACTGAAGCTTTCTTT.

The chain is built from TRBV28 and TRBJ1-2; D uncertain. Germline V CDR1 and CDR2: MDHEN, SYDVKM. The CDR3 extends over 12 amino acids. Trimming shortened V by 2 bases and J by 5 bases, and 6 bases separated the two germline ends. For the CDR3, the DNA is TGTGCCAGCAGTTTAACGGGGTATGGCTACACCTTC. It is translated as CASSLTGYGYTF.

The chain uses TRBV28 and TRBJ1-2, with D unclear. V lost 3 bases to trimming and J lost 1 base, with 9 bases between them. The CDR3 consists of 14 residues. Germline CDR1 MDHEN, CDR2 SYDVKM. The CDR3 DNA is TGTGCCAGCAGTTTTTTCGGGATTAACTATGGCTACACCTTC. Protein: CASSFFGINYGYTF.

This sequence joins TRBV10-3 and TRBJ2-3; D is ambiguous. V dropped 7 bases and J dropped 2 bases, with 10 bases sitting between them. The germline gives CDR1 ENHRY, CDR2 SYGVKD. This CDR3 has 13 residues. The CDR3 DNA reads as TGTGCCATCACGATAGCTACCACAGATACGCAGTATTTT. This encodes CAITIATTDTQYF.

V gene TRBV10-3 combines with J gene TRBJ1-1; D call uncertain. Germline CDR1 ENHRY, CDR2 SYGVKD. The V and J ends lost 6 bases and 4 bases respectively, with 15 bases between them. The CDR3 is made up of 14 amino acids. CDR3 residues: CAISHTAGATEAFF. The CDR3 DNA is TGTGCCATCAGCCACACAGCGGGTGCCACTGAAGCTTTCTTT.

The chain uses TRBV9 and TRBJ2-3; 7 positions match TRBD1. This CDR3 region has 21 residues. Germline V lookup: CDR1 SGDLS, CDR2 YYNGEE. V shed 3 bases and J 2 bases; nucleotides not matched to a gene: 24. DNA for the CDR3: TGTGCCAGCAGCGCCCCTTACCGCCGAGGGACAGCCCGGTTAGACACAGATACGCAGTATTTT. Its protein product is CASSAPYRRGTARLDTDTQYF.

V usage is TRBV10-1 and J usage is TRBJ2-7; D is perhaps TRBD2 (6 bases). Trimming took off 7 bases at V and 12 bases at J, with 28 bases between the two ends. The germline gives CDR1 WNHNN, CDR2 SYGVQD (reference sequence). This CDR3 has 15 residues. The CDR3 nucleotides read TGCGCCAGCACCCAGAGTCGGGGGACCGTGGAGAGTCGGTACTTC. Protein product: CASTQSRGTVESRYF.

The chain recombines TRBV5-6 with TRBJ2-4, with 7 nucleotides matching TRBD2. Trimming took 0 bases from V and 6 from J; bases not matched to a gene: 0. In germline, CDR1 is SGHDT, CDR2 YYEEEE. CDR3 length: 13 amino acids. The CDR3 is CASSLAGGNIQYF. In DNA, the CDR3 is TGTGCCAGCAGCTTGGCGGGGGGAAACATTCAGTACTTC.

The chain employs TRBV7-8 and TRBJ2-7; a possible D gene is TRBD2 (6 bases). V was pared by 5 bases and J by 5 bases, with 19 bases between. Germline V gives CDR1 SGHVS, CDR2 FQNEAQ. The CDR3 is made up of 15 amino acids. CDR3 sequence reads: CASSDTQGGFNEQYF. CDR3 coding DNA: TGTGCCAGCAGCGATACCCAGGGAGGCTTCAACGAGCAGTACTTC.

This clone was found once. This chain connects TRBV4-3 to TRBJ1-2; 11 positions agree with TRBD1. Germline loops: CDR1 LGHNA, CDR2 YSLEER. This CDR3 spans 15 amino acids. V trimming: 1 base; J trimming: 3 bases; junction bases outside the gene matches: 1. CDR3: CASSQGDRGDYGYTF. The CDR3 DNA is TGCGCCAGCAGCCAAGGGGACAGGGGGGACTATGGCTACACCTTC.

This clone was detected a few times. This chain links TRBV19 with TRBJ1-2; no definite D call. V lost 2 bases, J lost 2 bases, and 6 bases lay in between. CDR1 and CDR2 from the germline V gene are LNHDA and SQIVND (reference sequence). The CDR3 length is 13 residues. The CDR3 sequence is CASSIQKNYGYTF. The CDR3 DNA reads TGTGCCAGTAGTATACAGAAAAACTATGGCTACACCTTC.

The chain uses TRBV6-4 and TRBJ2-1; D gene ambiguous. Germline CDR1 and CDR2: MRHNA and SNTAGT. V gave up 8 bases and J gave up 6 bases, with 17 bases separating them. CDR3 length: 14 residues. CDR3: CASSKERTGNEQFF. In DNA form, the CDR3 reads TGTGCCAGCTCGAAAGAGAGAACGGGCAATGAGCAGTTCTTC.

This sequence joins TRBV10-3 and TRBJ1-2; the D gene is possibly TRBD1 (5 bases). Trimming removed 4 bases from V and 0 bases from J, with 15 bases in between. The germline V gene has CDR1 ENHRY and CDR2 SYGVKD. The CDR3 has 16 amino acids. The CDR3 sequence: CAISGPGGLSNYGYTF. The CDR3 DNA follows: TGTGCCATCAGTGGTCCCGGGGGTCTATCTAACTATGGCTACACCTTC.

CDR3 in DNA: TGTGCCTGGCACCCGGGGAATTCACCCCTCCACTTT. Residues: CAWHPGNSPLHF. The V and J genes are TRBV30 and TRBJ1-6; D gene uncertain. Germline V lookup: CDR1 GTSNPN, CDR2 SVGIG (reference sequence). Trimming took off 5 bases at V and 7 bases at J, with 9 bases between the two ends. The CDR3 totals 12 residues.